This T cell receptor (beta chain) came from a study of blood T cell repertoires in COVID-19. In the study overall: Specimens from acute and convalescent COVID-19 originated in the United States, Italy and Spain. In each case, the material was cDNA or gDNA derived from T cells, B-cell-depleted T cells, or PBMCs.

Germline CDR1 and CDR2: ENHRY and SYGVKD. V was pared by 6 bases and J by 7 bases, with 9 bases of the junction left unmatched. This CDR3 region has 14 residues. Profiled with immunoSEQ multiplex PCR; TCRdb holds only in-frame clones, not every one. The data contain some 46,000 clones, 87% of them singletons. The chain has TRBV10-3 and TRBJ2-1, with TRBD2 identical over 7 bases. Sequencing was carried out using peripheral blood. The TCR originated in a human donor in a cohort sampled during active COVID-19. The CDR3 reads CAIRGAGWINEQFF. CDR3 nucleotide sequence: TGTGCCATCAGGGGAGCGGGATGGATTAATGAGCAGTTCTTC.